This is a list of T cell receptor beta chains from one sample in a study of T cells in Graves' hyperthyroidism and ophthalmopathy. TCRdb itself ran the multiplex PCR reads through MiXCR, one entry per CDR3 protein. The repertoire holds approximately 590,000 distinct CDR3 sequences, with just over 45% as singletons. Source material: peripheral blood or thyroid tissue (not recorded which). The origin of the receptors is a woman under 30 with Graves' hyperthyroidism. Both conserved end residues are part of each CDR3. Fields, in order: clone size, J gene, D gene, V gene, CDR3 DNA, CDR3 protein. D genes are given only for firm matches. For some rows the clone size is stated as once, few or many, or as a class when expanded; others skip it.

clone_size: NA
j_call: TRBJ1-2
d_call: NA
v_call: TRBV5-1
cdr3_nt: TGCGCCAGCAGCTTGTTAGGGAACGGTGGCTACACCTTC
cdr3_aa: CASSLLGNGGYTF

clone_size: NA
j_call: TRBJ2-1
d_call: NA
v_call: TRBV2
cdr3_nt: TGTGCCAGCAAGGGGCCTCAGGGCTCCTACAATGAGCAGTTCTTC
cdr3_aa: CASKGPQGSYNEQFF

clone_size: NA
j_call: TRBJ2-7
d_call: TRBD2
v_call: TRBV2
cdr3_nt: TGTGCCAGCAGTCCCATAGCGGGAGTTCACGAGCAGTACTTC
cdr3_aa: CASSPIAGVHEQYF

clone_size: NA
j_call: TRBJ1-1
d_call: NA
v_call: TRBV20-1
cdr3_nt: TGCAGTGCTCCCACTCCCAGCTATGCTTTCTTT
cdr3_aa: CSAPTPSYAFF

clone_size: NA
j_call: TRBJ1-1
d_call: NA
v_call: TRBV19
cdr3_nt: TGTGCCAGTAGTCCTAACGTGGGGACTTTCTTT
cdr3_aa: CASSPNVGTFF

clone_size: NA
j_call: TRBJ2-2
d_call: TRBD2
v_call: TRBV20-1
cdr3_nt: TGCAGTGCTAGGACTAGCGGGGGGACCGGGGAGCTGTTTTTT
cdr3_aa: CSARTSGGTGELFF

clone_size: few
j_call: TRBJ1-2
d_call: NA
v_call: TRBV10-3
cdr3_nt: TGTGCCAGTTTGGGGGACTATGGCTACACCTTC
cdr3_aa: CASLGDYGYTF

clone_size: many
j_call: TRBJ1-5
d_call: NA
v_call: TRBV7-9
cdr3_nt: TGTGCCAGCAGTCCTGTGGGTAGCAATCAGCCCCAGCATTTT
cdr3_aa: CASSPVGSNQPQHF

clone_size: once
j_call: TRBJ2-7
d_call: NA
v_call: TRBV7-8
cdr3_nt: TGTGCCAGCAGCTCCGGAAGGACCTCCTCCTACGAGCAGTACTTC
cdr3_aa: CASSSGRTSSYEQYF

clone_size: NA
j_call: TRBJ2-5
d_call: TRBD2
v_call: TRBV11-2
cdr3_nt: TGTGCCAGCAGCTTGGACGGCGGCGGGGGGGCGTGGAAGACCCAGTACTTC
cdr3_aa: CASSLDGGGGAWKTQYF

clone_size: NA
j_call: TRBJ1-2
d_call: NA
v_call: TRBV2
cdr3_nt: TGTGCCCGCACCCTCAACTATGGCTACACCTTC
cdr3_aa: CARTLNYGYTF

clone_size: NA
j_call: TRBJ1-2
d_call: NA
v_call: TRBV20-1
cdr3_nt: TGCAGTGCTAGTGGATTGGGACCGAGATTCTACACCTTC
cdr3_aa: CSASGLGPRFYTF

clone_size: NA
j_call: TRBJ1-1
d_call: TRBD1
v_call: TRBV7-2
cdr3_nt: TGTGCCAGCAGACGAGGGGGCCTGGACACTGAAGCTTTCTTT
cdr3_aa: CASRRGGLDTEAFF

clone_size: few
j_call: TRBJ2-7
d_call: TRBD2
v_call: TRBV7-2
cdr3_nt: TGTGCCAGCAGCCTTGGGGCTAGCGGGGTCTACGAGCAGTACTTC
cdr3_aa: CASSLGASGVYEQYF

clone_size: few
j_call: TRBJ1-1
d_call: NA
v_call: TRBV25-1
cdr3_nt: TGTGCCAGCAGAGGGCTAGGGGAAGCTTTCTTT
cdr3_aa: CASRGLGEAFF

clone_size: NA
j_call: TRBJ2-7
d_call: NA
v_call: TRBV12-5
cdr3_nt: TGTGCTAGTGGAATGATGCGGGCCGAGCAGTACTTC
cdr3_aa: CASGMMRAEQYF

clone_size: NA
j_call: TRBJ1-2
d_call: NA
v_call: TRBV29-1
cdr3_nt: TGCAGCGCTGCCCTGGGGGGCTATGGCTACACCTTC
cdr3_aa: CSAALGGYGYTF

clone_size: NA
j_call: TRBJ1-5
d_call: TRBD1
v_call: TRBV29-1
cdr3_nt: TGCAGCTCAGGACAGGGAGGTCGCCAGCCCCAGCATTTT
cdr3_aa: CSSGQGGRQPQHF

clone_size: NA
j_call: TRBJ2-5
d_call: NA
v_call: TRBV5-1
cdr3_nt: TGCGCCAGCAGTCCGTCAAAAGAGACCCAGTACTTC
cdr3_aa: CASSPSKETQYF

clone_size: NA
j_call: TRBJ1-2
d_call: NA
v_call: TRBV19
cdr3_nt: TGTGCCAGCCTACAGAACTATGGCTACACCTTC
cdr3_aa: CASLQNYGYTF

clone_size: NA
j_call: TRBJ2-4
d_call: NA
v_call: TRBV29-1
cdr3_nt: TGCAGCGTTGACTCCGTAGCCAAAAACATTCAGTACTTC
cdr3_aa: CSVDSVAKNIQYF

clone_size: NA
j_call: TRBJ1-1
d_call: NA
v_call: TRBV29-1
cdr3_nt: TGCAGTAGAGGGTCGTACACTGAAGCTTTCTTT
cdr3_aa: CSRGSYTEAFF

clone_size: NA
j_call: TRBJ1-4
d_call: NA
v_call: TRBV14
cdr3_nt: TGTGCCAGCAGGCCCGGGGCCTACGATGAAAAACTGTTTTTT
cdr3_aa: CASRPGAYDEKLFF

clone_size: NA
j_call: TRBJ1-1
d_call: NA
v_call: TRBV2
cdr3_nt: TGTGCCAGCAGTCTCCGGGCCGGACAGCACACTGAAGCTTTCTTT
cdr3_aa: CASSLRAGQHTEAFF

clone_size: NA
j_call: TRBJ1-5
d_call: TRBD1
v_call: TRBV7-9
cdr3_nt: TGTGCCAGCAGCCACCCACTGAGACAGGGGTTGCGCAATCAGCCCCAGCATTTT
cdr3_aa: CASSHPLRQGLRNQPQHF

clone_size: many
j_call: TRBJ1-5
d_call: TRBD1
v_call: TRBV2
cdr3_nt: TGTGCCAGCAGTGGACAGGGTTTGGCACCCCAGCATTTT
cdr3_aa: CASSGQGLAPQHF

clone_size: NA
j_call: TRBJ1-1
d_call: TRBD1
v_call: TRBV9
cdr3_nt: TGTGCCAGCAGCCCTCGCACCGGGACAGCCTTTGAAGCTTCCTTT
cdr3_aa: CASSPRTGTAFEASF

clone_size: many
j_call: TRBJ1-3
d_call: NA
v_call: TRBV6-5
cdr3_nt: TGTGCCAGCAGTGTTGACTCTGGAAACACCATATATTTT
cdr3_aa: CASSVDSGNTIYF

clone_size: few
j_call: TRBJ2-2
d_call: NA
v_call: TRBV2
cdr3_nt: TGTGCCAGCAGAGGGACTTCCGCCTGGGGGGAGCTGTTTTTT
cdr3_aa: CASRGTSAWGELFF

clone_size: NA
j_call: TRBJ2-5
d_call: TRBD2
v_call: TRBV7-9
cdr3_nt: TGTGCCAGCAGCTTAGCGCCTCTAGCGGGGGAAGAGACCCAGTACTTC
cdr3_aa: CASSLAPLAGEETQYF

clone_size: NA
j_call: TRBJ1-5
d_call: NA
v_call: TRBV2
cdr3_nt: TGTGCCAGCAGTTACTCTTACGGGTATCAGCCCCAGCATTTT
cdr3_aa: CASSYSYGYQPQHF

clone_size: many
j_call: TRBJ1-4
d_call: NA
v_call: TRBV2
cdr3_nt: TGTGCCAGCACCGACGACAGCTCGAATGAAAAACTGTTTTTT
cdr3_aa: CASTDDSSNEKLFF

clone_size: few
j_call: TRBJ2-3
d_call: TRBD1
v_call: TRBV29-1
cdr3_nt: TGCAGCGTTGAGGCCGTAGACAGGGGCTATCAAGATACGCAGTATTTT
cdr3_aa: CSVEAVDRGYQDTQYF

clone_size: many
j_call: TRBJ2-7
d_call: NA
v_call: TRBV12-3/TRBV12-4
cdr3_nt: TGTGCCAGCAGCCTCCTCCACGAGCAGTACTTC
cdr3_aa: CASSLLHEQYF

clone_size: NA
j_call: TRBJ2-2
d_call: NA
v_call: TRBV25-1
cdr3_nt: TGTGCCAGCAGTGGCCTAGGGAAGGTGGACACCGGGGAGCTGTTTTTT
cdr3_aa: CASSGLGKVDTGELFF

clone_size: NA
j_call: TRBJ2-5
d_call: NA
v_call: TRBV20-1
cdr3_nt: TGCAGTGCTGGGGCTTCTTCAGAGACCCAGTACTTC
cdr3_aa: CSAGASSETQYF

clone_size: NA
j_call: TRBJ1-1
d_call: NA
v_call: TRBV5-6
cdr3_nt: TGTGCCAGCAGCCCCACCCCTACAGGGAAGGCTGAAGCTTTCTTT
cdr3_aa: CASSPTPTGKAEAFF

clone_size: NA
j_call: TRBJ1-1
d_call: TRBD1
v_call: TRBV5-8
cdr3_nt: TGTGCCAGCAGCCGCGGTGGTCTCCGGGACAGGGATATTAGGCGAGCTTTCTTT
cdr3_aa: CASSRGGLRDRDIRRAFF

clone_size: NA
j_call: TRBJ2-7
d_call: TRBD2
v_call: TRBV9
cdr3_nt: TGTGCCAGCAGCCCCCGGACTAGCGGGGGTATCTACGAGCAGTACTTC
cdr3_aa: CASSPRTSGGIYEQYF

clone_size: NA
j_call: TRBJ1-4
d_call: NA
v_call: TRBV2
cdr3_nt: TGTGCCACCAGTGAGTCCGGGACGGGCCGAAATGAAAAACTGTTTTTT
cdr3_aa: CATSESGTGRNEKLFF

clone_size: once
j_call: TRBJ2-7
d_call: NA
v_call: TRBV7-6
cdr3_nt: TGTGCCAGCAGTCCCCGGGGCATTTACGAGCAGTACTTC
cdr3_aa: CASSPRGIYEQYF

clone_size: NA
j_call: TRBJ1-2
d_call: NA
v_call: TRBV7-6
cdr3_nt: TGTGCCAGCAGCCAAGATCGGGACGCCACTAACTATGGCTACACCTTC
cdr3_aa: CASSQDRDATNYGYTF

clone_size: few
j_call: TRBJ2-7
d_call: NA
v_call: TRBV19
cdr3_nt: TGTGCCAGTAGCACCGGGACTGGATTTTACGAGCAGTACTTC
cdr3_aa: CASSTGTGFYEQYF

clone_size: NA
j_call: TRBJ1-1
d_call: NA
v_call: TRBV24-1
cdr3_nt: TGTGCCAGCAAAAGGGGGGAACGAGCTTTCTTT
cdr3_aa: CASKRGERAFF

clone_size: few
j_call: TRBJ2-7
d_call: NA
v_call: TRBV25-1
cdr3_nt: TGTGCCAGCAGCCAAGGGGCGGGCCTCTCCTACGAGCAGTACTTC
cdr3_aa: CASSQGAGLSYEQYF

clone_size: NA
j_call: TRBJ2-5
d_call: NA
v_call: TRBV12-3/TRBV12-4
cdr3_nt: TGTGCCAGCAGTACCGGGACCTTGAGTCAAGAGACCCAGTACTTC
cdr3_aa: CASSTGTLSQETQYF

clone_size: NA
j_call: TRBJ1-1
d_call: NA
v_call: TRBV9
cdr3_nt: TGTGCCAGCACGAAAGGGGCTGGGTGGACTGAAGCTTTCTTT
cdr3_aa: CASTKGAGWTEAFF

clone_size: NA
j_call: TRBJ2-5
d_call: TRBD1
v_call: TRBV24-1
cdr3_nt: TGTGCCACCAGTGACACACGACAGGGCCCCGCGCAAGAGACCCAGTACTTC
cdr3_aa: CATSDTRQGPAQETQYF

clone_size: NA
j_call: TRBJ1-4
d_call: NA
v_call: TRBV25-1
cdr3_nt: TGTGCCAGCAGCCCCGCAGCAGATGGCGAAAAACTGTTTTTT
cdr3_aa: CASSPAADGEKLFF

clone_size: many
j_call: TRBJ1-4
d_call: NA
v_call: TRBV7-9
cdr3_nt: TGTGCCAGCAGCCGCCGGACGGGGGAAAAACTGTTTTTT
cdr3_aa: CASSRRTGEKLFF

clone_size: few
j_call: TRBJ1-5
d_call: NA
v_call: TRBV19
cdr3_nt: TGTGCCAGTAGAAGAGGGGACCTCAATCAGCCCCAGCATTTT
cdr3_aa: CASRRGDLNQPQHF

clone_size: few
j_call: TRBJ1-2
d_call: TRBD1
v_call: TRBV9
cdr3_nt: TGTGCCAGCATGGAGCCAGGGACAGGGGGCTACACCTTC
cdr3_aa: CASMEPGTGGYTF

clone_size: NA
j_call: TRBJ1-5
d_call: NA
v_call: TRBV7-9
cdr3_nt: TGTGCCAGCTCAATCCCGGGTGAGACCCAGCATTTT
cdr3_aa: CASSIPGETQHF

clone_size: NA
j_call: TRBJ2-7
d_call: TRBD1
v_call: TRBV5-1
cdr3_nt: TGCGCCAGCAGCTTTTCAGGGACAGGGGGATATGAGCAGTACTTC
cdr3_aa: CASSFSGTGGYEQYF

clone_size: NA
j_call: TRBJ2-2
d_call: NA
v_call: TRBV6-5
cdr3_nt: TGTGCCAGCGCCGGAGCGAACACCGGGGAGCTGTTTTTT
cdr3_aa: CASAGANTGELFF